Sequencing of this TCR beta chain was carried out in a study of T cells in Graves' hyperthyroidism and ophthalmopathy (dated by TCRdb to about 2019). About the full investigation: Peripheral blood samples were taken at the time of initial diagnosis, prior to any treatment. To identify TCR V-J signatures that set the groups apart, the researchers used a discovery cohort of about a hundred patients, made up of around 40 with Graves' ophthalmopathy and 57 with stable Graves' hyperthyroidism. Prospective prediction of ophthalmopathy was tested in an independent validation cohort of fewer than 20 hyperthyroidism patients and some 17 patients who later progressed to ophthalmopathy. For training and testing, the roughly 93 patients in the discovery cohort were randomly divided in a 7:3 ratio. The study also compared thyroid tissue and blood T-cell repertoires from about six Graves' hyperthyroidism patients. After sampling, hyperthyroidism patients received methimazole starting at 30 mg daily, and ophthalmopathy patients received high-dose intravenous methylprednisolone. The paper describes TCR Vbeta CDR3 sequencing of about 140 peripheral blood samples, made up of 43 ophthalmopathy patients, some 76 hyperthyroidism patients and roughly 17 progressor patients. The study at large found these results: No statistical method was used to fix the sample size in advance, and group allocation was not hidden from the investigators. A 13 V-J signature model separated ophthalmopathy from stable hyperthyroidism, with around 88% sensitivity and roughly 84% specificity in cross-validation and 80%/75% in testing. Most expanded thyroid clonotypes (frequency above 0.001) were also found in blood, which suggests that blood repertoires may mirror thyroid immune responses. In validation, progression to ophthalmopathy was predicted by the model with approximately 67% sensitivity and around 75% specificity, a median of about 6.4 months before onset.

The CDR3 measures 12 amino acids from cysteine to phenylalanine. The CDR3 DNA has 36 bases and is translated from base 1. V loses 8 bases of germline sequence and J loses 3 bases, and the interval between the two ends is 10 bases. In the germline V gene (reference sequence), CDR1 corresponds to SEHNR and CDR2 to FQNEAQ. TCR beta CDR3 regions were amplified from RNA transcripts. A first-round RT-PCR of the TCR CDR3 used the HTBI primer set with the Qiagen OneStep RT-PCR kit. A second multiplex PCR round built the libraries, followed by size selection and purification. The libraries were sequenced on an Illumina HiSeq2000 using paired-end 100 bp reads. Per the source publication's procedure: SOAPnuke was used to process the raw data, throwing out any read that contained adapters or uncalled bases, had a mean Phred below 15, or lacked an exact constant-primer or identifier match. High-quality paired reads were merged with COPE v1.2.5, and unique nucleotide sequences were defined as clonotypes. MiTCR v1.1 was used to align the clonotypes against IMGT TRBV, TRBD and TRBJ reference segments. The analysis was restricted to V-J combinations with a frequency above 0.0001, which together covered over 99% of the repertoires. A TCS score was defined as the ratio between F50 (clonal expansion) and ExV (chaos), using BLOSUM62-based TCRdist between CDR3 peptides within each V-J. Welch's t-statistics and random forest reduced 500 to 650 V-J features to roughly 13, which were used in a naive Bayes classifier (R e1071). TCRdb applied fastp at Q25 and MiXCR to the public reads, then kept only in-frame beta chains. Rows with one shared CDR3 protein collapse into an entry with the most common genes and DNA. TCRdb assigned the V and J calls; the authors' analysis was not used. The sample table lists about 480,000 distinct CDR3 sequences, around 24% of them with a count of one. Of the sample, about 11% falls within the top ten clones.

The table lists this clonotype with many counts. No antigen is known for it. It has no much larger one-base neighbor in the sample; base qualities were not kept. Ophthalmopathy patients had moderately to severely active disease, with a Clinical Activity Score of 3 or more, a NOSPECS grade of 4 or more, and a disease duration of less than 3 months. Exclusion was applied to patients with uncontrolled infections, other autoimmune diseases, pregnancy or lactation. Diagnoses relied on clinical symptoms, serum thyroxine and TRAb, thyroid ultrasound and orbital computed tomography. Ficoll-Paque density gradient centrifugation was used to isolate PBMCs from about 9 ml of fresh peripheral blood. Trizol reagent was used to extract total RNA, and RNA quality was then checked on an Agilent 2100 Bioanalyzer.

The chain uses TRBV7-9 and TRBJ1-1; a tentative D match to TRBD1 spans 6 bases. Material for sequencing was blood. This TCR was sampled from a woman aged 25 to 39 with Graves' ophthalmopathy. The sequence in DNA is TGTGCCAGCGGACCAGGGGACACTGAAGCTTTCTTT. Its product reads: CASGPGDTEAFF. Outside the CDR3, residues come from the reference TRBV7-9 and TRBJ1-1 proteins, so the full variable domain is: DTGVSQNPRHKITKRGQNVTFRCDPISEHNRLYWYRQTLGQGPEFLTYFQNEAQLEKSRLLSDRFSAERPKGSFSTLEIQRTEQGDSAMYLCASGPGDTEAFFGQGTRLTVV.